Following are 21 T cell receptor beta chains from one sample sequenced in a study of shared clonotypes between healthy human individuals. Clones were sequenced by immunoSEQ multiplex PCR, and TCRdb holds only the in-frame ones, with some missing. The sample lists roughly 490,000 clones; 79% were seen once. Sequencing was done on a sample of PBMCs. These receptors originate from a woman between 40 and 55 years old in good health. Some clones in this sample may be carry-over from other donors' samples.

On this clone itself: This may be a read error: a much more frequent sequence differs by one nucleotide. The rearrangement uses TRBV30 and TRBJ1-1; D unclear. Germline V CDR1 and CDR2: GTSNPN, SVGIG (reference sequence). This CDR3 comprises 12 residues. Trimming stripped 7 bases from V and 1 base from J, with 10 bases between. The CDR3 sequence: CALGPGNTEAFF. CDR3 coding DNA: TGTGCCTTGGGCCCAGGGAACACTGAAGCTTTCTTT.

The V and J genes are TRBV5-1 and TRBJ2-1, with a weak D call TRBD2 (5 bases). The CDR3 runs to 16 residues. Germline CDR1 and CDR2: SGHRS and YFSETQ. The V end lost 0 bases, the J end lost 1 base, and 11 bases lay between the germline ends. DNA of the CDR3: TGCGCCAGCAGCTTGGGGGGAGCCGATTCCTACAATGAGCAGTTCTTC. The encoded protein is CASSLGGADSYNEQFF.

V usage is TRBV9 and J usage is TRBJ2-5; 14 bases match TRBD2. Germline CDR1 is SGDLS and CDR2 is YYNGEE. Trimming took 0 bases from V and 4 from J; bases not matched to a gene: 2. The CDR3 has 16 amino acids. Written as DNA, the CDR3 is TGTGCCAGCAGCGTAGGACTAGCGGGAGGGAGAGAGACCCAGTACTTC. It translates to CASSVGLAGGRETQYF.

Regarding this clone: A much larger clone differs by one base, so this may be a read error. The same CDR3 arises from other DNA sequences in this sample as well. The CDR3 is CASSVGLLGPQHF. The CDR3 DNA reads as TGCGCCAGCAGCGTGGGCCTACTGGGGCCCCAGCATTTT. V usage is TRBV5-6 and J usage is TRBJ1-5; D not certain. This CDR3 comprises 13 residues. The germline gives CDR1 SGHDT, CDR2 YYEEEE.

Worth noting for this clone: The sample carries other DNA sequences with the same CDR3. This rearrangement joins TRBV7-9 to TRBJ2-2, with 9 bases aligning to TRBD2. The V gene end was trimmed by 5 bases and the J gene end by 6 bases; junction bases not matched to a gene: 4. Germline CDR1 reads SEHNR; CDR2 reads FQNEAQ (reference sequence). This CDR3 is 14 amino acids long. In nucleotides, the CDR3 is TGTGCCAGCAGCCTGGGACTAGCCGCCGGGGAGCTGTTTTTT. Translated, it gives CASSLGLAAGELFF.

This clone has more than one count but fewer than ten. The chain couples TRBV18 to TRBJ1-2; 10 bases map to TRBD1. Germline assignment: CDR1 KGHSH and CDR2 LQKENI. The ends lost 3 bases at V and 5 bases at J; junction bases unmatched: 12. This CDR3 contains 17 residues. CDR3: CASSPDPGTGEVYGYTF. In DNA, the CDR3 is TGTGCCAGCTCACCCGACCCCGGGACAGGGGAAGTATATGGCTACACCTTC.

The rearrangement uses TRBV5-1 and TRBJ2-1; 7 bases line up with TRBD2. Germline V lookup: CDR1 SGHRS, CDR2 YFSETQ. V was clipped by 3 bases and J by 0 bases; unmatched bases: 6. The CDR3 consists of 16 residues. CDR3 sequence: CASSSASGSSYNEQFF. CDR3 bases: TGCGCCAGCAGCTCGGCTAGCGGAAGCTCCTACAATGAGCAGTTCTTC. Full variable domain (remainder filled in from reference TRBV5-1 and TRBJ2-1): KAGVTQTPRYLIKTRGQQVTLSCSPISGHRSVSWYQQTPGQGLQFLFEYFSETQRNKGNFPGRFSGRQFSNSRSEMNVSTLELGDSALYLCASSSASGSSYNEQFFGPGTRLTVL.

As for this clone: This sequence may be a read error, since a much larger clone differs from it by one base. The chain links TRBV9 to TRBJ2-1; D unresolved. This CDR3 contains 11 residues. Germline CDR1 is SGDLS and CDR2 is YYNGEE. The germline V and J ends were trimmed by 4 bases and 3 bases, with 2 bases remaining between them. The CDR3 reads CASSNYNEQFF. CDR3 in DNA: TGTGCCAGCAGCAACTACAATGAGCAGTTCTTC.

The chain joins TRBV14 to TRBJ2-3; D perhaps matches TRBD2 (5 bases). Germline V CDR1 and CDR2: SGHDN, FVKESK. CDR3 size: 16 residues. V lost 2 bases to trimming and J lost 2 bases, with 14 bases between them. The CDR3 region has the DNA TGTGCCAGCAGCCAAACGCGACTACCCCTCACAGATACGCAGTATTTT. It is translated as CASSQTRLPLTDTQYF.

This CDR3 is CASSLNRVDEQYF. The CDR3 DNA reads TGTGCCAGCAGTTTGAACAGGGTCGACGAGCAGTACTTC. V gene TRBV27 combines with J gene TRBJ2-7; a weak D match, TRBD1 (6 bases). V lost 3 bases to trimming and J lost 5 bases, with 11 bases between them. Germline loops: CDR1 MNHEY, CDR2 SMNVEV (reference sequence). The CDR3 is 13 amino acids.

The J gene is TRBJ1-6, the V gene TRBV18; no clear D gene. Deletions cut 1 base from V and 0 bases from J, with 7 bases between. CDR3 length: 16 amino acids. CDR1 and CDR2 from the germline V gene are KGHSH and LQKENI. The CDR3 bases are TGTGCCAGCTCACCACTGTCTATCTCCTATAATTCACCCCTCCACTTT. Its protein product is CASSPLSISYNSPLHF.

The chain joins TRBV9 to TRBJ1-3, with 7 bases that match TRBD1. V shed 0 bases, J shed 0 bases, and the junction held 6 bases outside the gene matches. This CDR3 has 17 residues. Germline V gene lookup returns CDR1 SGDLS and CDR2 YYNGEE. This CDR3 reads CASSVEGQLYSGNTIYF. Written as DNA, the CDR3 is TGTGCCAGCAGCGTAGAGGGACAGCTATACTCTGGAAACACCATATATTTT.

This clone showed up just once. The gene calls are TRBV18 and TRBJ1-2; TRBD1 matches 12 bases. Per germline, CDR1 KGHSH and CDR2 LQKENI. The CDR3 sequence is 17 residues long. The V and J ends lost 5 bases and 0 bases, in that order; junction bases with no gene match: 7. CDR3 sequence (DNA): TGTGCCAGCTCAACGGGACAGGGGGCGAAAGCTAACTATGGCTACACCTTC. Translating it yields CASSTGQGAKANYGYTF.

This chain links TRBV7-9 with TRBJ2-2; D unresolved. The germline gives CDR1 SEHNR, CDR2 FQNEAQ (reference sequence). This CDR3 has 12 amino acids. The V end was cut by 0 bases, the J end by 8 bases, with 4 bases between. CDR3 loop: CASSLARGELFF. The CDR3, as DNA: TGTGCCAGCAGCTTAGCTCGGGGGGAGCTGTTTTTT.

The chain carries TRBV28 and TRBJ1-1; TRBD1 might be the D (5 bases). V shed 5 bases and J shed 0 bases, with 13 bases lying between them. Germline V CDR1 and CDR2: MDHEN, SYDVKM. The CDR3 is made up of 15 amino acids. CDR3 loop: CASSPLGQMNTEAFF. As DNA, the CDR3 is TGTGCCAGCAGTCCCCTTGGACAAATGAACACTGAAGCTTTCTTT.

This clone has more than one count but fewer than ten. This sequence joins TRBV7-8 and TRBJ2-7; TRBD1 agrees at 9 bases. CDR3 length: 16 amino acids. Trimming took 3 bases from V and 2 from J; bases not matched to a gene: 8. CDR1 and CDR2 from the germline V gene are SGHVS and FQNEAQ. CDR3 in DNA: TGTGCCAGCAGCTTCCCCCGGGACAGGGCTACCTACGAGCAGTACTTC. Translated, it gives CASSFPRDRATYEQYF. Full variable domain (rest looked up from reference TRBV7-8 and TRBJ2-7): GAGVSQSPRYKVAKRGQDVALRCDPISGHVSLFWYQQALGQGPEFLTYFQNEAQLDKSGLPSDRFFAERPEGSVSTLKIQRTQQEDSAVYLCASSFPRDRATYEQYFGPGTRLTVT.

Turning to this clone: A much more abundant neighbour one base away suggests this may be a read error. Other DNA sequences from this sample encode an identical CDR3 as well. V and J are TRBV2 and TRBJ1-1; no definite D call. CDR3 size: 15 residues. Germline V lookup: CDR1 SNHLY, CDR2 FYNNEI. In DNA form, the CDR3 reads TGCGCCAGCAGTGAAGGGCCATTAACTTTCGCTGAAGCTTTCTTT. Protein sequence: CASSEGPLTFAEAFF.

Comments on this clone: Other DNA sequences in the same sample also yield this CDR3. The chain recombines TRBV19 with TRBJ2-7; D unclear. V lost 6 bases and J 0 bases, leaving 6 bases between the germline ends. Germline-derived CDR1 and CDR2 are LNHDA and SQIVND (reference sequence). This CDR3 has 12 residues. In nucleotides, the CDR3 is TGTGCCAGTAGGGGCAGCTCCTACGAGCAGTACTTC. Translating it yields CASRGSSYEQYF.

The chain recombines TRBV5-1 with TRBJ2-5; D possibly corresponds to TRBD1 (5 bases). This CDR3 has 15 residues. Trimming stripped 0 bases from V and 7 bases from J, with 16 bases between. CDR1 SGHRS and CDR2 YFSETQ come from the germline V gene. CDR3 in amino acids: CASSLGTDSSMTQYF. In DNA form, the CDR3 reads TGCGCCAGCAGCTTGGGCACAGACAGCTCAATGACCCAGTACTTC.

The gene calls are TRBV5-4 and TRBJ2-1; 11 bases agree with TRBD2. Germline assignment: CDR1 SGHNT and CDR2 YYREEE (reference sequence). V was pared by 0 bases and J by 6 bases, with 8 bases of the junction left unmatched. The CDR3 contains 17 residues. The CDR3 protein is CASSLESVSGRVNEQFF. The CDR3 nucleotides are TGTGCCAGCAGCTTGGAGTCGGTTAGCGGGAGGGTCAATGAGCAGTTCTTC. Full variable domain (remainder filled in from reference TRBV5-4 and TRBJ2-1): ETGVTQSPTHLIKTRGQQVTLRCSSQSGHNTVSWYQQALGQGPQFIFQYYREEENGRGNFPPRFSGLQFPNYSSELNVNALELDDSALYLCASSLESVSGRVNEQFFGPGTRLTVL.

The chain joins TRBV28 to TRBJ2-5; 7 bases are a match to TRBD2. The CDR3 runs to 16 residues. The germline V gene encodes CDR1 MDHEN and CDR2 SYDVKM. The trim removed 3 bases at V and 4 bases at J, leaving 11 bases unmatched. The CDR3 DNA reads as TGTGCCAGCAGTTTGTTCGGCGGGAGTTACCGAGAGACCCAGTACTTC. This gives the protein CASSLFGGSYRETQYF.